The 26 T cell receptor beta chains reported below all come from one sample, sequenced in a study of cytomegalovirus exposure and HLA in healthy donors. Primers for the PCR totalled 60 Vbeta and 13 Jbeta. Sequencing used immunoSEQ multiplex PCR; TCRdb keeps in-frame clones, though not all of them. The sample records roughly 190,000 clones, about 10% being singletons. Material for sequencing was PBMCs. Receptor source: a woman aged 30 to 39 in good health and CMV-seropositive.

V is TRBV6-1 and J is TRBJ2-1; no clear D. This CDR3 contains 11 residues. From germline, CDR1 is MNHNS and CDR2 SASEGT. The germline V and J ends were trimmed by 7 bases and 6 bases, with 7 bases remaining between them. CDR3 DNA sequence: TGTGCCAGCACTATCTTCAATGAGCAGTTCTTC. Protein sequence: CASTIFNEQFF.

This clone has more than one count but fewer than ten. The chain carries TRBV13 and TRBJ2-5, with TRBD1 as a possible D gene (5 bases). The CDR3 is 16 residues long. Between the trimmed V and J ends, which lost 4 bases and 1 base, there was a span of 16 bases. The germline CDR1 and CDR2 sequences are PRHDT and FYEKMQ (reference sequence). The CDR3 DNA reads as TGTGCCAGCAGCTCCACAGGTACCGGTACCCAAGAGACCCAGTACTTC. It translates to CASSSTGTGTQETQYF.

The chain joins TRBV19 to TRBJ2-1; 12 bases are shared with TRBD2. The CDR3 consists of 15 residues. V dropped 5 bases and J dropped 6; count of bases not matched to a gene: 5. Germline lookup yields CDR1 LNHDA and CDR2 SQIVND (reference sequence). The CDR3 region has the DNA TGTGCCAGTAGTTTACTAGCGGGAGGAACCAATGAGCAGTTCTTC. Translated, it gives CASSLLAGGTNEQFF.

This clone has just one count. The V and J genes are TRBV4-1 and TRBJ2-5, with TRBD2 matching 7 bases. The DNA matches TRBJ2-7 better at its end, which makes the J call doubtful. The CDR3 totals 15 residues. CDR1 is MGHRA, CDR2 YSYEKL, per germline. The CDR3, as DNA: TGCGCCAGCAGCCAGGACGCCGGGACTACATACGAGCAGTACTTC. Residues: CASSQDAGTTYEQYF.

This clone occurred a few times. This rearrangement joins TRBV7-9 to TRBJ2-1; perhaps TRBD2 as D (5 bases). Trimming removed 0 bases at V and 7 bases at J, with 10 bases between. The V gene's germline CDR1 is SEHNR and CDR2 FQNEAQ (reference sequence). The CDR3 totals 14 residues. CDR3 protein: CASSLAPSLNEQFF. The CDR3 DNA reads TGTGCCAGCAGCTTAGCGCCTAGCTTGAATGAGCAGTTCTTC. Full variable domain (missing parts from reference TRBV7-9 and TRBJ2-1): DTGVSQNPRHKITKRGQNVTFRCDPISEHNRLYWYRQTLGQGPEFLTYFQNEAQLEKSRLLSDRFSAERPKGSFSTLEIQRTEQGDSAMYLCASSLAPSLNEQFFGPGTRLTVL.

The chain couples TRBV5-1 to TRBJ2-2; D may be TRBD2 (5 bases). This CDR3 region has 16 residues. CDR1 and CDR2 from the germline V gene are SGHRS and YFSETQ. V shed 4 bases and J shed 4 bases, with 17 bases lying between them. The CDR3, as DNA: TGCGCCAGCAGCCCCCTCCGAGGGAGTGGCACCGGGGAGCTGTTTTTT. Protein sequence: CASSPLRGSGTGELFF.

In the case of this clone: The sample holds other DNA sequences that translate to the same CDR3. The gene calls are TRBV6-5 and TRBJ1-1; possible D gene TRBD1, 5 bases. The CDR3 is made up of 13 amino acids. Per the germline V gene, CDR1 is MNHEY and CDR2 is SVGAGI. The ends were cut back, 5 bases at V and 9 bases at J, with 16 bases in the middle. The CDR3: CASSLTQGAKAFF. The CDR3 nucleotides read TGTGCCAGCAGTCTCACACAAGGGGCAAAAGCTTTCTTT.

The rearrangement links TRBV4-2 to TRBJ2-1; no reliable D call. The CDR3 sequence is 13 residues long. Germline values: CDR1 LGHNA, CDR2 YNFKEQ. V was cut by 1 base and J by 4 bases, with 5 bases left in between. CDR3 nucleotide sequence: TGTGCCAGCAGCCAAGCTCTGTACAATGAGCAGTTCTTC. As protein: CASSQALYNEQFF.

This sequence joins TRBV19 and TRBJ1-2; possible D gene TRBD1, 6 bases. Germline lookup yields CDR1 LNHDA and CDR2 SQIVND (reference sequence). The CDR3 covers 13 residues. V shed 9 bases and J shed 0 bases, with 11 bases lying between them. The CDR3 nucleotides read TGTGCCAGCAGAGGGGGGGCTAACTATGGCTACACCTTC. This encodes CASRGGANYGYTF.

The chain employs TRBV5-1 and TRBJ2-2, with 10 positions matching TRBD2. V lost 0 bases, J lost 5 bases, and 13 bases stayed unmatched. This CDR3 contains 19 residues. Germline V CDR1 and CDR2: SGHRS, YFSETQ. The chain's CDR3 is CASSLAASSGRVLTGELFF. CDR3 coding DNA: TGCGCCAGCAGCTTGGCCGCGTCTAGCGGGAGAGTACTGACCGGGGAGCTGTTTTTT.

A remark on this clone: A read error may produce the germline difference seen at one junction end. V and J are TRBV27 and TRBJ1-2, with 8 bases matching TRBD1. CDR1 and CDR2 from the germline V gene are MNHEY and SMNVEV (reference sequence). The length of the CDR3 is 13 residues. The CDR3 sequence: CAGSRTGTDGYTF. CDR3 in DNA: TGTGCCGGCAGTCGGACAGGGACCGACGGCTACACCTTC.

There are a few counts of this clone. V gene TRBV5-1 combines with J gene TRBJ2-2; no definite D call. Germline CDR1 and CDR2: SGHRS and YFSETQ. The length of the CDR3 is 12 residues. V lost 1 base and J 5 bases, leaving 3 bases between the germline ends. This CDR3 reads CASSLITGELFF. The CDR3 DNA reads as TGCGCCAGCAGCTTGATAACCGGGGAGCTGTTTTTT.

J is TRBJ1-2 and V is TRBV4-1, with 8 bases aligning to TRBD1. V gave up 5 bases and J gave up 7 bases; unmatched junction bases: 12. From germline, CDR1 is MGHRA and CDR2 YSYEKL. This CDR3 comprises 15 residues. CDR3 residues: CASSDGDRGGTGYTF. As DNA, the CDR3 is TGCGCCAGCAGCGACGGAGACAGGGGAGGTACTGGCTACACCTTC.

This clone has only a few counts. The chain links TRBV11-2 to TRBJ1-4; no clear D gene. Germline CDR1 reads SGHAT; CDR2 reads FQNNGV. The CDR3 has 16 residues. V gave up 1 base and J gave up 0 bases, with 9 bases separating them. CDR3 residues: CASSLARRATNEKLFF. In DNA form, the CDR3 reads TGTGCCAGCAGCTTAGCCCGGAGAGCAACTAATGAAAAACTGTTTTTT.

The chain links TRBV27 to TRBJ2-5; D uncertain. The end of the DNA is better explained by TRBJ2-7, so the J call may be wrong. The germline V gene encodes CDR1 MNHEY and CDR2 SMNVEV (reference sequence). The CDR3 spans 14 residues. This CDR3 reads CASSLIGGAYEQYF. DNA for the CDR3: TGTGCCAGCAGTTTAATAGGTGGGGCCTACGAGCAGTACTTC.

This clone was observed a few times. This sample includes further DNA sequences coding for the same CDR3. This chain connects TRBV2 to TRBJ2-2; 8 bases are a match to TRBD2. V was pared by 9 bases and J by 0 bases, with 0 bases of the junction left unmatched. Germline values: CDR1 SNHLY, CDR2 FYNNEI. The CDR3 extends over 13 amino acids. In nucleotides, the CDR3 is TGTGCCAGTAGCGGGACGAACACCGGGGAGCTGTTTTTT. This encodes CASSGTNTGELFF.

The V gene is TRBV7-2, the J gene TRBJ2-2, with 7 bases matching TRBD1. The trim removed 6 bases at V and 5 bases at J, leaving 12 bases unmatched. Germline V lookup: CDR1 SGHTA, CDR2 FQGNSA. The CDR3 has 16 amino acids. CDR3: CASSLKDRVGTGELFF. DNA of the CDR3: TGTGCCAGCAGTCTTAAAGACAGGGTGGGGACCGGGGAGCTGTTTTTT. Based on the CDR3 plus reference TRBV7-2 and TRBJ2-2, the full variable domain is GAGVSQSPSNKVTEKGKDVELRCDPISGHTALYWYRQSLGQGLEFLIYFQGNSAPDKSGLPSDRFSAERTGGSVSTLTIQRTQQEDSAVYLCASSLKDRVGTGELFFGEGSRLTVL.

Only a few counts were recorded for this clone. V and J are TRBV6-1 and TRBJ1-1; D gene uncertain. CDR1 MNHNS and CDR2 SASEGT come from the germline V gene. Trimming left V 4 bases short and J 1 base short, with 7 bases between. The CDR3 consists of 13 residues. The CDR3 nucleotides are TGTGCCAGCAGTGTTAGTCCGAACACTGAAGCTTTCTTT. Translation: CASSVSPNTEAFF.

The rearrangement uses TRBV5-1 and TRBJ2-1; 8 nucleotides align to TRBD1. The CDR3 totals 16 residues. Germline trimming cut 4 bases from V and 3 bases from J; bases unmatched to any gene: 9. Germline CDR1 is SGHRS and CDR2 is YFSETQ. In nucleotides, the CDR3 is TGCGCCAGCAGCCAACCCCCGGGACAGGTCTACAATGAGCAGTTCTTC. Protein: CASSQPPGQVYNEQFF. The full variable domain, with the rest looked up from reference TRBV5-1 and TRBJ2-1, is KAGVTQTPRYLIKTRGQQVTLSCSPISGHRSVSWYQQTPGQGLQFLFEYFSETQRNKGNFPGRFSGRQFSNSRSEMNVSTLELGDSALYLCASSQPPGQVYNEQFFGPGTRLTVL.

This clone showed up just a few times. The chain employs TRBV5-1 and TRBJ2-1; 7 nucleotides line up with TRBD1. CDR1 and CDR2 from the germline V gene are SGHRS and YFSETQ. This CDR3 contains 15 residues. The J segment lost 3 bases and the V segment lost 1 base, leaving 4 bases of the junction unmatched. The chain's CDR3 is CASSLNRGFYNEQFF. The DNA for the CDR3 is TGCGCCAGCAGCTTGAACAGGGGCTTCTACAATGAGCAGTTCTTC.

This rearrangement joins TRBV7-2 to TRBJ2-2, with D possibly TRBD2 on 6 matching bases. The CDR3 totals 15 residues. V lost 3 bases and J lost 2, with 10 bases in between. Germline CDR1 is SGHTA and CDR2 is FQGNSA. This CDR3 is CASSFNAGNTGELFF. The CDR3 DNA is TGTGCCAGCAGCTTTAACGCGGGAAACACCGGGGAGCTGTTTTTT.

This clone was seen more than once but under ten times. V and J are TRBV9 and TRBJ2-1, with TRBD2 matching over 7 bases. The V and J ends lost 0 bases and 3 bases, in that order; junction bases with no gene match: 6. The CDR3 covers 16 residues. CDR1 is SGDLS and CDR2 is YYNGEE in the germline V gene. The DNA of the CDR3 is TGTGCCAGCAGCGTAGGGGGAGCGGGAATCTACAATGAGCAGTTCTTC. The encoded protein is CASSVGGAGIYNEQFF.

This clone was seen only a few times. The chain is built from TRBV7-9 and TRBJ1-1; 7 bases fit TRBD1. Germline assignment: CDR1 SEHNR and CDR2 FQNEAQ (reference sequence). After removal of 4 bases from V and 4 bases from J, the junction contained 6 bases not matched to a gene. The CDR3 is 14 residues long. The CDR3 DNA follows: TGTGCCAGCAGCTCAGGGGGTCGGGGCACTGAAGCTTTCTTT. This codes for CASSSGGRGTEAFF.

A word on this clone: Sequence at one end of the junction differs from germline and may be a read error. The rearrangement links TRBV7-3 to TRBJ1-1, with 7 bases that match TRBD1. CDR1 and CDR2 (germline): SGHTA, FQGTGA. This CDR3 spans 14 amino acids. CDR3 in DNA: TGTGCCAGCAGCTCAGGGACAGCGAACACTGAAGCTCTCTTT. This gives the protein CASSSGTANTEALF.

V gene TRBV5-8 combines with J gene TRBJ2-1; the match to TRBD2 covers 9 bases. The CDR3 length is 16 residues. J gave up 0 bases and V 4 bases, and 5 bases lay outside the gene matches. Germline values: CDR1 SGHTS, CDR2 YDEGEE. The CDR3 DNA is TGTGCCAGCAGCCCCCTAGCGGGACGCTCCTACAATGAGCAGTTCTTC. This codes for CASSPLAGRSYNEQFF.

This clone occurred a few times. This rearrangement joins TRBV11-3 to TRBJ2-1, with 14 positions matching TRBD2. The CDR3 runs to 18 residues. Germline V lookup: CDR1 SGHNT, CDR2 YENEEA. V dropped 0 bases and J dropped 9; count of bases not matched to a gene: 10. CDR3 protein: CASSLEGGTSGRPGEQFF. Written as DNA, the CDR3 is TGTGCCAGCAGCTTAGAAGGTGGGACTAGCGGGAGACCGGGTGAGCAGTTCTTC. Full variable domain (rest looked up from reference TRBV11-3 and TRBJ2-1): EAGVVQSPRYKIIEKKQPVAFWCNPISGHNTLYWYLQNLGQGPELLIRYENEEAVDDSQLPKDRFSAERLKGVDSTLKIQPAELGDSAVYLCASSLEGGTSGRPGEQFFGPGTRLTVL.